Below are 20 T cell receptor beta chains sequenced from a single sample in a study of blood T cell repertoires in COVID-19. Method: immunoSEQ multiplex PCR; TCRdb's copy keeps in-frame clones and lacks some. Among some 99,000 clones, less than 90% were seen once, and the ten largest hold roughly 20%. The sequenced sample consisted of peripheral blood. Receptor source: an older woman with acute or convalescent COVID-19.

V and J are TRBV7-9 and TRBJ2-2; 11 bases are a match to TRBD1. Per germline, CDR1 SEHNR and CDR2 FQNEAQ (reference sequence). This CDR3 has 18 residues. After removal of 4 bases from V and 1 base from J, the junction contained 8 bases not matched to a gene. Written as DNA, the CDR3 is TGTGCCAGCAGCTCCGCCGGTGGGACAGGGGGGAACACCGGGGAGCTGTTTTTT. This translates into CASSSAGGTGGNTGELFF.

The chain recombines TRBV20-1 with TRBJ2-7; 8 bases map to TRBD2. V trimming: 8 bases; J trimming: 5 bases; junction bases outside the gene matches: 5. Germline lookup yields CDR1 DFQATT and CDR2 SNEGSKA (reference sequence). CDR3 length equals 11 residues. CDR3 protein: CSPTSGNEQYF. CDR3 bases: TGCAGTCCAACTAGCGGCAACGAGCAGTACTTC.

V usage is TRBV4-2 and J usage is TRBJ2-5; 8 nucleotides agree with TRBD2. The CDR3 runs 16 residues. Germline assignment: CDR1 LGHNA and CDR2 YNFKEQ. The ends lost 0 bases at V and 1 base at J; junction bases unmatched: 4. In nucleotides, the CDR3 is TGTGCCAGCAGCCAAGATCGGGCGGGGGGCCAAGAGACCCAGTACTTC. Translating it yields CASSQDRAGGQETQYF.

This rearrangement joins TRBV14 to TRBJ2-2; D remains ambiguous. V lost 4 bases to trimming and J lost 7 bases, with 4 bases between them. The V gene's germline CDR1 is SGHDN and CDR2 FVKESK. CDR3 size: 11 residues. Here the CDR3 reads CASSLYGELFF. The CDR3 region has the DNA TGTGCCAGCAGCCTCTACGGGGAGCTGTTTTTT.

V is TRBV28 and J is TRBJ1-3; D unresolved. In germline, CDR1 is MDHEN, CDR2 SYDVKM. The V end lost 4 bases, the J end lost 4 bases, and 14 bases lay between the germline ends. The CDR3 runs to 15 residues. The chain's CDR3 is CASSSGGTRGNTIYF. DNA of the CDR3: TGTGCCAGCAGTTCGGGTGGAACAAGGGGAAACACCATATATTTT.

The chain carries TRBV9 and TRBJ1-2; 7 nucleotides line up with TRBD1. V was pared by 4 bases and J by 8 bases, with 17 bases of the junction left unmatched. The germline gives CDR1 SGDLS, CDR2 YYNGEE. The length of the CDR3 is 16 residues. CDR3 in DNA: TGTGCCAGCAGCTGGACGACAGGGAAAGAGTTGAAGGGCTACACCTTC. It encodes CASSWTTGKELKGYTF.

The CDR3 bases are TGTGCTAGCGGACGGACACTTAGAGAGACTGAAGCTTTCTTT. Amino acids: CASGRTLRETEAFF. V usage is TRBV12-5 and J usage is TRBJ1-1; D may be TRBD1 (5 bases). CDR1 LGHNT and CDR2 FRNRAP come from the germline V gene. This CDR3 spans 14 amino acids. V lost 9 bases and J 5 bases, leaving 19 bases between the germline ends.

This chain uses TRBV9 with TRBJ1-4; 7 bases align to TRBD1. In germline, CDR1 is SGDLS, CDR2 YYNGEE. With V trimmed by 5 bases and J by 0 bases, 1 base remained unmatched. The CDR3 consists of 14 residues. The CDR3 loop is CASSDRATNEKLFF. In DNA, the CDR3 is TGTGCCAGCAGTGACAGGGCAACTAATGAAAAACTGTTTTTT.

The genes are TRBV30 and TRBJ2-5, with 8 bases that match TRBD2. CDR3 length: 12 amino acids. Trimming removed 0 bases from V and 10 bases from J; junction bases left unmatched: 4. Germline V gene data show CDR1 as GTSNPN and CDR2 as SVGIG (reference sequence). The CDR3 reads CAWSVREGLQYF. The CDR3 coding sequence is TGTGCCTGGAGTGTACGGGAGGGCCTCCAGTACTTC.

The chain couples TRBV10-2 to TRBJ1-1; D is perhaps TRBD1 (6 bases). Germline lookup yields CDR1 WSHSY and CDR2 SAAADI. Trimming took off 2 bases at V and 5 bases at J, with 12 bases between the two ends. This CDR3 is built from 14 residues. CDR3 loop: CASSETRTVTEAFF. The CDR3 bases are TGCGCCAGCAGTGAGACCCGGACAGTAACTGAAGCTTTCTTT.

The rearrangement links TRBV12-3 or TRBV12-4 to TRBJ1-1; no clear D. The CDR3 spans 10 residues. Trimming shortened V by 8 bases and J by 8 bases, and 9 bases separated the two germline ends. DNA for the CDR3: TGTGCCAGCGGTACGGGAGAAGCTTTCTTT. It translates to CASGTGEAFF.

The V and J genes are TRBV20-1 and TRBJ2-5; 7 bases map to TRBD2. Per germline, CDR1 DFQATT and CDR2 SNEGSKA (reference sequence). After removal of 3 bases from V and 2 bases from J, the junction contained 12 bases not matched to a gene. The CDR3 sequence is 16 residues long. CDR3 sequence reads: CSASRFGEGRQETQYF. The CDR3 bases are TGCAGTGCTAGTCGGTTCGGGGAGGGGAGGCAAGAGACCCAGTACTTC.

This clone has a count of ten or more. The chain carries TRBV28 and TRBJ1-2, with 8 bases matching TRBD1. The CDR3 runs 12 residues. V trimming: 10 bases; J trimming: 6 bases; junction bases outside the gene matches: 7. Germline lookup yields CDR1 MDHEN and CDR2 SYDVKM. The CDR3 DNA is TGTGCCATTAGAGACAGGGGCCATGGCTACACCTTC. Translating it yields CAIRDRGHGYTF.

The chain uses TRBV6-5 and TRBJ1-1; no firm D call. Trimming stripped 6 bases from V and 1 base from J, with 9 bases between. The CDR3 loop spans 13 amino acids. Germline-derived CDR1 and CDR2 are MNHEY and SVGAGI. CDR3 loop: CASSAKKNTEAFF. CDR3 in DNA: TGTGCCAGCAGCGCTAAAAAGAACACTGAAGCTTTCTTT.

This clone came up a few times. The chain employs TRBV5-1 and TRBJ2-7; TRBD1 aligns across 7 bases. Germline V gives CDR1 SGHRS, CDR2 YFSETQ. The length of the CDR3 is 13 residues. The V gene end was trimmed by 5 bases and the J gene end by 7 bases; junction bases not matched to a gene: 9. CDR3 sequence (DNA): TGCGCCAGCAGTTGGACAGGCCAGAAGGAGCAGTACTTC. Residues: CASSWTGQKEQYF. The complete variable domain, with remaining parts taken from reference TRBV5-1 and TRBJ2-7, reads KAGVTQTPRYLIKTRGQQVTLSCSPISGHRSVSWYQQTPGQGLQFLFEYFSETQRNKGNFPGRFSGRQFSNSRSEMNVSTLELGDSALYLCASSWTGQKEQYFGPGTRLTVT.

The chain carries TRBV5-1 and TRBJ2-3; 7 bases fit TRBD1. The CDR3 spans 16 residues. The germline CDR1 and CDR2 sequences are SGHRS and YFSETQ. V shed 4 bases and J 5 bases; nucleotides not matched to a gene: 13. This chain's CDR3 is CASSLRQGFSVDTQYF. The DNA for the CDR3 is TGCGCCAGCAGCCTACGACAGGGCTTTTCGGTAGATACGCAGTATTTT.

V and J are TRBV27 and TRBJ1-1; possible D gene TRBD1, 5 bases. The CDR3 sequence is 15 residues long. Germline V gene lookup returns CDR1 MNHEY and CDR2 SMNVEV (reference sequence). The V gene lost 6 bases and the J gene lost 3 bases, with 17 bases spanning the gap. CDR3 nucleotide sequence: TGTGCCAGCAGCCTCTGGGGCGTCAGGGACACTGAAGCTTTCTTT. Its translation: CASSLWGVRDTEAFF.

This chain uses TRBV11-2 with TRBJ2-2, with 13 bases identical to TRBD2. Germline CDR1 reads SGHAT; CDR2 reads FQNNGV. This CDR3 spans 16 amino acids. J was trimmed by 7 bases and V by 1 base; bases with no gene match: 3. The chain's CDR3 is CASSLGLAGGFGELFF. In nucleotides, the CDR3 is TGTGCCAGCAGCTTAGGACTAGCGGGGGGATTCGGGGAGCTGTTTTTT.

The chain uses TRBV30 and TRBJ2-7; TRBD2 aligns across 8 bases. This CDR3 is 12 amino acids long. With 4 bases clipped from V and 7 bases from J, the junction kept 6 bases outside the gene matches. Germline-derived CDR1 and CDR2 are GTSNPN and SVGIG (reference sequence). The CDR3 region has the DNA TGTGCCTGGACGGGAGGGCCTGGAGAGCAGTACTTC. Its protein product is CAWTGGPGEQYF. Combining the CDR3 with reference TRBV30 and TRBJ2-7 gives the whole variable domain SQTIHQWPATLVQPVGSPLSLECTVEGTSNPNLYWYRQAAGRGLQLLFYSVGIGQISSEVPQNLSASRPQDRQFILSSKKLLLSDSGFYLCAWTGGPGEQYFGPGTRLTVT.

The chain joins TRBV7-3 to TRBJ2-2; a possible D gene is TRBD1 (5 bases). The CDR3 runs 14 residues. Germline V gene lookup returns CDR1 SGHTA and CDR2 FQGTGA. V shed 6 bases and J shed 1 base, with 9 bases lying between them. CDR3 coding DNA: TGTGCCAGCAGTTGGCAGGGGAACACCGGGGAGCTGTTTTTT. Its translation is CASSWQGNTGELFF.